A single sample gave rise to the 11 T cell receptor beta chains below, sequenced in a study of shared clonotypes between healthy human individuals. Here immunoSEQ multiplex PCR was the method, and the copy in TCRdb shows in-frame clones only, minus some. The sample includes roughly 1,500,000 clones, approximately 98% of them seen just once. Specimen: naive CD4+ T cells sorted from blood. The subset here: CD45RA+ positively selected. These receptors were taken from a man aged 30-40 years in good health.

The chain uses TRBV6-1 and TRBJ2-5; D gene unclear. The length of the CDR3 is 15 residues. The V gene's germline CDR1 is MNHNS and CDR2 SASEGT. Trimming took 3 bases from V and 5 from J, leaving 16 bases between them. The CDR3 loop is CASSDQPPPLETQYF. In nucleotides, the CDR3 is TGTGCCAGCAGTGACCAGCCCCCTCCTTTGGAGACCCAGTACTTC.

As to this clone: Germline and junction disagree at one end, which may indicate a read error. The V and J genes are TRBV7-7 and TRBJ2-7; no clear D gene. From germline, CDR1 is SSHAT and CDR2 FNYEAQ (reference sequence). The CDR3 length is 13 residues. The CDR3 sequence: CASSLFSVDEQYF. CDR3 in DNA: TGTGCTAGCAGCTTATTCTCCGTAGACGAGCAGTACTTC.

This clone appeared once. The rearrangement uses TRBV18 and TRBJ2-7; D ambiguous. V lost 4 bases and J lost 2, with 9 bases in between. This CDR3 contains 13 residues. CDR1 and CDR2 (germline): KGHSH, LQKENI. The CDR3 DNA follows: TGTGCCAGCTCACGCGGTTCCCCCTACGAGCAGTACTTC. Its translation is CASSRGSPYEQYF.

This chain joins TRBV18 and TRBJ2-7; 7 nucleotides match TRBD1. Germline-derived CDR1 and CDR2 are KGHSH and LQKENI. V was pared by 5 bases and J by 5 bases, with 12 bases of the junction left unmatched. The CDR3 runs to 15 residues. CDR3 nucleotide sequence: TGTGCCAGCTCAAGGCTACAGGGGACAAATGACGAGCAGTACTTC. Amino acid sequence: CASSRLQGTNDEQYF.

V is TRBV27 and J is TRBJ2-5; 9 nucleotides align to TRBD2. This CDR3 is 15 amino acids long. Per the germline V gene, CDR1 is MNHEY and CDR2 is SMNVEV (reference sequence). V dropped 3 bases and J dropped 8; count of bases not matched to a gene: 10. The CDR3 region has the DNA TGTGCCAGCAGTTTTTTGCCGCTAGCGGGAAATACCCAGTACTTC. Its protein product is CASSFLPLAGNTQYF.

The V gene is TRBV28, the J gene TRBJ2-7; D assignment may be TRBD1 or TRBD2 (5 bases each). V gave up 8 bases and J gave up 0 bases, with 14 bases separating them. This CDR3 has 14 residues. Germline CDR1 and CDR2: MDHEN and SYDVKM. The CDR3 DNA is TGTGCCAGCGCCTCGGGTGGGGGCTCCTACGAGCAGTACTTC. Amino acid sequence: CASASGGGSYEQYF.

CDR3 DNA: TGTGCCAGCAGCCTAGAACAGGGGTACATTCAGTACTTC. It specifies CASSLEQGYIQYF. This chain links TRBV7-2 with TRBJ2-4; 7 bases fit TRBD1. V shed 5 bases, J shed 8 bases, and the junction held 6 bases outside the gene matches. The CDR3 contains 13 residues. CDR1 is SGHTA, CDR2 FQGNSA, per germline. The full variable domain, in which reference TRBV7-2 and TRBJ2-4 provide the parts outside the CDR3, is GAGVSQSPSNKVTEKGKDVELRCDPISGHTALYWYRQSLGQGLEFLIYFQGNSAPDKSGLPSDRFSAERTGGSVSTLTIQRTQQEDSAVYLCASSLEQGYIQYFGAGTRLSVL.

The V gene is TRBV9, the J gene TRBJ1-4; TRBD1 matches at 7 bases. The ends lost 1 base at V and 7 bases at J; junction bases unmatched: 10. In germline, CDR1 is SGDLS, CDR2 YYNGEE. The CDR3 is made up of 16 amino acids. The CDR3 loop reads CASSVTLGTEGEKLFF. The CDR3 DNA is TGTGCCAGCAGCGTAACATTAGGGACAGAAGGTGAAAAACTGTTTTTT. Using reference TRBV9 and TRBJ1-4 for the parts outside the CDR3, the full variable domain is DSGVTQTPKHLITATGQRVTLRCSPRSGDLSVYWYQQSLDQGLQFLIQYYNGEERAKGNILERFSAQQFPDLHSELNLSSLELGDSALYFCASSVTLGTEGEKLFFGSGTQLSVL.

In its sample, this clone was seen once. The chain carries TRBV2 and TRBJ1-1; D uncertain. CDR1 and CDR2 from the germline V gene are SNHLY and FYNNEI. CDR3 length: 14 residues. The V end was cut by 6 bases, the J end by 6 bases, with 17 bases between. The CDR3 nucleotides read TGTGCCAGCAGGCCGACGGGAGGAAGGGCTGAAGCTTTCTTT. This encodes CASRPTGGRAEAFF.

The chain recombines TRBV29-1 with TRBJ2-1, with 8 positions matching TRBD1. Germline lookup yields CDR1 SQVTM and CDR2 ANQGSEA. V dropped 6 bases and J dropped 9; count of bases not matched to a gene: 7. This CDR3 contains 12 residues. The CDR3 is CSVGTGSGEQFF. The CDR3 DNA is TGCAGCGTAGGGACAGGCAGCGGTGAGCAGTTCTTC.

This chain's CDR3 is CASSPRQRTGENQPQHF. In nucleotides, the CDR3 is TGTGCCAGCAGCCCTCGCCAACGGACAGGGGAAAATCAGCCCCAGCATTTT. The rearrangement links TRBV7-8 to TRBJ1-5; 9 bases line up with TRBD1. The germline CDR1 and CDR2 sequences are SGHVS and FQNEAQ. V gave up 5 bases and J gave up 4 bases; unmatched junction bases: 12. The CDR3 spans 17 residues.